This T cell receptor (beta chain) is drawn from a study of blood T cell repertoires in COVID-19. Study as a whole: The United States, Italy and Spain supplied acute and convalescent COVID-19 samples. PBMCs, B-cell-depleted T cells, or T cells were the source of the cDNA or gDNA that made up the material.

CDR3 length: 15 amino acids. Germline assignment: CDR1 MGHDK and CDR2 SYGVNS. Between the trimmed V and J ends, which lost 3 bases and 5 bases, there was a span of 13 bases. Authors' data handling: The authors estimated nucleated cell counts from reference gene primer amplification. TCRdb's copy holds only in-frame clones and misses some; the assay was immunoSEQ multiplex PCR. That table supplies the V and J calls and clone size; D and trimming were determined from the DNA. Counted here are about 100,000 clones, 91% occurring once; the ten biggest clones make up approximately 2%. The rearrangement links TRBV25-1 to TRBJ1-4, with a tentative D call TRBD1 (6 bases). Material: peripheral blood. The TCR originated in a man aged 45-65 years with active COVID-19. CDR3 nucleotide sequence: TGTGCCAGCAGTGACACAGGGTCAAGGAATGAAAAACTGTTTTTT. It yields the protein CASSDTGSRNEKLFF. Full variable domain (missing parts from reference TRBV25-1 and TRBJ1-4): EADIYQTPRYLVIGTGKKITLECSQTMGHDKMYWYQQDPGMELHLIHYSYGVNSTEKGDLSSESTVSRIRTEHFPLTLESARPSHTSQYLCASSDTGSRNEKLFFGSGTQLSVL.